The 25 T cell receptor beta chains below were found in one sample sequenced in a study of T cell responses to AZD1222 COVID-19 vaccine. The table came from immunoSEQ multiplex PCR; TCRdb's copy has only in-frame clones and leaves some out. The repertoire holds more than 95,000 clones, with about 89% as singletons. The material was peripheral blood, obtained 28 days after the second dose of the MenACWY control vaccine. Receptor source: an adult who received the MenACWY meningococcal vaccine as a control.

J is TRBJ2-2 and V is TRBV6-2 or TRBV6-3; D not resolved. This CDR3 has 13 amino acids. The germline CDR1 and CDR2 sequences are MNHEY and SVGEGT. V was trimmed by 2 bases and J by 3 bases, leaving 4 bases between them. CDR3 region: CASSYRDTGELFF. CDR3 nucleotide sequence: TGTGCCAGCAGTTACAGGGACACCGGGGAGCTGTTTTTT.

V gene TRBV5-8 combines with J gene TRBJ2-5, with 8 nucleotides matching TRBD1. This CDR3 is 16 amino acids long. V lost 2 bases to trimming and J lost 3 bases; unmatched junction nucleotides: 9. Germline V CDR1 and CDR2: SGHTS, YDEGEE. The CDR3 region has the DNA TGTGCCAGCAGCTTTCGACAGGGGATTGGAGAAGAGACCCAGTACTTC. Translated, it gives CASSFRQGIGEETQYF. Filled out from reference TRBV5-8 and TRBJ2-5, the complete variable domain reads EAGVTQSPTHLIKTRGQQATLRCSPISGHTSVYWYQQALGLGLQFLLWYDEGEERNRGNFPPRFSGRQFPNYSSELNVNALELEDSALYLCASSFRQGIGEETQYFGPGTRLLVL.

The rearrangement links TRBV6-5 to TRBJ2-3; TRBD1 matches at 8 bases. J was trimmed by 0 bases and V by 8 bases; bases with no gene match: 4. Per germline, CDR1 MNHEY and CDR2 SVGAGI. The CDR3 contains 14 residues. The CDR3 here is CASRRGPSTDTQYF. CDR3 sequence (DNA): TGTGCCAGCCGCAGGGGGCCTAGCACAGATACGCAGTATTTT.

The gene calls are TRBV2 and TRBJ1-3; TRBD1 might be the D (5 bases). Looked up from germline, CDR1 is SNHLY and CDR2 is FYNNEI. V lost 6 bases and J 0 bases, leaving 9 bases between the germline ends. The CDR3 runs to 14 residues. The CDR3 loop reads CASRGGGSGNTIYF. In DNA, the CDR3 is TGTGCCAGCAGGGGCGGGGGCTCTGGAAACACCATATATTTT. The full variable domain, in which reference TRBV2 and TRBJ1-3 provide the parts outside the CDR3, is EPEVTQTPSHQVTQMGQEVILRCVPISNHLYFYWYRQILGQKVEFLVSFYNNEISEKSEIFDDQFSVERPDGSNFTLKIRSTKLEDSAMYFCASRGGGSGNTIYFGEGSWLTVV.

CDR3 nucleotide sequence: TGCGCCAGCAGTCAATCCGAGACAGGTGTCAATTCACCCCTCCACTTT. Its translation: CASSQSETGVNSPLHF. The J gene is TRBJ1-6, the V gene TRBV23-1, with TRBD1 as a possible D gene (6 bases). TRBV23-1 is an ORF; its function is uncertain. The CDR3 is made up of 16 amino acids. V was pared by 0 bases and J by 7 bases, with 13 bases between.

This clone was counted only a few times. The chain employs TRBV19 and TRBJ1-2; 7 bases agree with TRBD1. With V trimmed by 6 bases and J by 4 bases, 11 bases remained unmatched. The germline CDR1 and CDR2 sequences are LNHDA and SQIVND (reference sequence). This CDR3 has 15 residues. CDR3 in amino acids: CASSPVDRTIYGYTF. The CDR3 DNA follows: TGTGCCAGTAGCCCAGTGGACAGGACCATCTATGGCTACACCTTC.

CDR3 coding DNA: TGTGCCAGCAGCTTCACTCGGGACACCGGGGAGCTGTTTTTT. It encodes CASSFTRDTGELFF. This chain connects TRBV7-2 to TRBJ2-2; no firm D call. The CDR3 covers 14 residues. V was shortened by 3 bases and J by 3 bases, with 8 bases between the two germline ends. In germline, CDR1 is SGHTA, CDR2 FQGNSA.

J is TRBJ1-3 and V is TRBV7-8; no clear D. Germline CDR1 SGHVS, CDR2 FQNEAQ. This CDR3 has 13 amino acids. V gave up 8 bases and J gave up 0 bases, with 8 bases separating them. Here the CDR3 reads CASRNNSGNTIYF. The CDR3 DNA sequence: TGTGCCAGCCGAAATAACTCTGGAAACACCATATATTTT. The variable domain in full, with the rest retrieved from reference TRBV7-8 and TRBJ1-3, is GAGVSQSPRYKVAKRGQDVALRCDPISGHVSLFWYQQALGQGPEFLTYFQNEAQLDKSGLPSDRFFAERPEGSVSTLKIQRTQQEDSAVYLCASRNNSGNTIYFGEGSWLTVV.

This chain links TRBV5-1 with TRBJ2-2; D is possibly TRBD2 (7 bases). Trimming cost V 2 bases and J 6 bases, with 8 bases left between them. Germline CDR1 SGHRS, CDR2 YFSETQ. The CDR3 is made up of 13 amino acids. The CDR3 DNA reads as TGCGCCAGCAGCTTCGGGGGGCCCGGGGAGCTGTTTTTT. It codes for CASSFGGPGELFF.

The chain has TRBV5-1 and TRBJ1-5, with D perhaps TRBD1 (5 bases). The germline gives CDR1 SGHRS, CDR2 YFSETQ. CDR3 length: 15 residues. Trimming cost V 2 bases and J 4 bases, with 13 bases left between them. The CDR3 DNA reads as TGCGCCAGCAGCTTCGGGACGGCAGCAAATCAGCCCCAGCATTTT. It encodes CASSFGTAANQPQHF.

The gene calls are TRBV7-9 and TRBJ1-1; 9 bases map to TRBD1. The CDR3 has 14 residues. Germline lookup yields CDR1 SEHNR and CDR2 FQNEAQ (reference sequence). V shed 5 bases, J shed 4 bases, and the junction held 5 bases outside the gene matches. The CDR3, as DNA: TGTGCCAGCAGCCCAAAGGACAGGGGCACTGAAGCTTTCTTT. Its translation: CASSPKDRGTEAFF.

The J gene is TRBJ2-1, the V gene TRBV5-4; no clear D. Germline CDR1 reads SGHNT; CDR2 reads YYREEE (reference sequence). The CDR3 runs to 13 residues. Trimming left V 0 bases short and J 4 bases short, with 5 bases between. CDR3 coding DNA: TGTGCCAGCAGCTTGGACGGATACAATGAGCAGTTCTTC. Amino acids: CASSLDGYNEQFF. Looking up the rest from reference TRBV5-4 and TRBJ2-1 gives the full variable domain: ETGVTQSPTHLIKTRGQQVTLRCSSQSGHNTVSWYQQALGQGPQFIFQYYREEENGRGNFPPRFSGLQFPNYSSELNVNALELDDSALYLCASSLDGYNEQFFGPGTRLTVL.

The chain links TRBV5-4 to TRBJ2-3; 7 bases match TRBD1. Germline CDR1 and CDR2: SGHNT and YYREEE (reference sequence). This CDR3 is 15 amino acids long. V was pared by 0 bases and J by 2 bases, with 3 bases of the junction left unmatched. This CDR3 reads CASSLVDRVTDTQYF. The CDR3 bases are TGTGCCAGCAGCTTGGTTGACAGGGTCACAGATACGCAGTATTTT.

This chain uses TRBV6-5 with TRBJ1-6, with a possible D match to TRBD1 (6 bases). Trimming took 2 bases from V and 6 from J, leaving 11 bases between them. Germline CDR1 reads MNHEY; CDR2 reads SVGAGI. The CDR3 sequence is 15 residues long. The CDR3 DNA reads TGTGCCAGCAGTTACACCACAGGGAGTAATTCACCCCTCCACTTT. This codes for CASSYTTGSNSPLHF.

This sequence joins TRBV11-2 and TRBJ1-1, with 8 bases matching TRBD1. CDR1 and CDR2 from the germline V gene are SGHAT and FQNNGV. V trimming: 2 bases; J trimming: 10 bases; junction bases outside the gene matches: 9. The CDR3 has 14 amino acids. DNA for the CDR3: TGTGCCAGCAGCTTAAATCAGGGGGCCCCAGTAGCTTTCTTT. Translation: CASSLNQGAPVAFF. Based on the CDR3 plus reference TRBV11-2 and TRBJ1-1, the full variable domain is EAGVAQSPRYKIIEKRQSVAFWCNPISGHATLYWYQQILGQGPKLLIQFQNNGVVDDSQLPKDRFSAERLKGVDSTLKIQPAKLEDSAVYLCASSLNQGAPVAFFGQGTRLTVV.

This clone was counted between two and nine times. The junction departs from the called germline gene at one end, perhaps through a read error. This rearrangement joins TRBV7-3 to TRBJ2-1; 11 bases are shared with TRBD2. There are 15 residues in the CDR3. Germline CDR1 reads SGHTA; CDR2 reads FQGTGA. CDR3 DNA sequence: TGTGCCAGCAGCCTAACTAGCGGGGGAAACAATGAGCAGTTCTTC. Translation: CASSLTSGGNNEQFF.

In this sample, this clone turned up a few times. J is TRBJ1-6 and V is TRBV30; tentative D call: TRBD1 (5 bases). CDR1 is GTSNPN and CDR2 is SVGIG in the germline V gene (reference sequence). Trimming took 4 bases from V and 13 from J, leaving 11 bases between them. The CDR3 consists of 11 residues. Here the CDR3 reads CAWTTGGPLHF. In DNA, the CDR3 is TGTGCCTGGACTACGGGGGGGCCCCTCCACTTT.

The rearrangement joins TRBV6-4 to TRBJ1-6, with D unclear. Trimming left V 4 bases short and J 2 bases short, with 15 bases between. Germline V gene lookup returns CDR1 MRHNA and CDR2 SNTAGT. The CDR3 runs 17 residues. The CDR3 DNA reads TGTGCCAGCAGTGCTTCTGGCACCGACCCCTATAATTCACCCCTCCACTTT. Translation gives CASSASGTDPYNSPLHF.

This chain links TRBV6-5 with TRBJ2-7; 9 bases are shared with TRBD1. Germline CDR1 reads MNHEY; CDR2 reads SVGAGI. The CDR3 is 16 amino acids. The V and J ends lost 4 bases and 0 bases, in that order; junction bases with no gene match: 7. The CDR3 is CASSSRRDRDSYEQYF. CDR3 DNA sequence: TGTGCCAGCAGTTCACGCCGGGACAGGGACTCCTACGAGCAGTACTTC.

The rearrangement uses TRBV9 and TRBJ2-2; D remains ambiguous. The CDR3 spans 13 residues. Germline-derived CDR1 and CDR2 are SGDLS and YYNGEE. Trimming left V 2 bases short and J 6 bases short, with 8 bases between. The CDR3 nucleotides read TGTGCCAGCAGCGTGTTGCGCGCCGGGGAGCTGTTTTTT. Translated: CASSVLRAGELFF.

This clone appeared a few times. The rearrangement links TRBV7-2 to TRBJ1-1, with 7 bases matching TRBD1. CDR3 length: 17 amino acids. J was trimmed by 4 bases and V by 0 bases; bases with no gene match: 11. Per the germline V gene, CDR1 is SGHTA and CDR2 is FQGNSA. The CDR3 is CASSLAWRGRRITEAFF. CDR3 nucleotides: TGTGCCAGCAGCTTAGCTTGGAGGGGGCGAAGAATCACTGAAGCTTTCTTT.

The chain has TRBV7-2 and TRBJ1-2; TRBD1 matches at 9 bases. Trimming removed 2 bases from V and 7 bases from J; junction bases left unmatched: 11. CDR3 size: 16 residues. Germline CDR1 is SGHTA and CDR2 is FQGNSA. Written as DNA, the CDR3 is TGTGCCAGCAGCTTACAAGGGGGACAGGGTGGAACTGGCTACACCTTC. Translation: CASSLQGGQGGTGYTF.

This sequence joins TRBV2 and TRBJ1-4; TRBD1 aligns across 10 bases. V shed 6 bases and J 6 bases; nucleotides not matched to a gene: 4. The CDR3 sequence is 14 residues long. From germline, CDR1 is SNHLY and CDR2 FYNNEI. This chain's CDR3 is CASRSGTGDEKLFF. CDR3 bases: TGTGCCAGCAGAAGCGGGACAGGGGATGAAAAACTGTTTTTT.

The chain carries TRBV20-1 and TRBJ2-6; D may be TRBD1 (6 bases). V was shortened by 3 bases and J by 2 bases, with 11 bases between the two germline ends. Germline CDR1 DFQATT, CDR2 SNEGSKA (reference sequence). This CDR3 is built from 15 residues. Here the CDR3 DNA reads TGCAGTGCTAGTGCCAGGGGTGCTGGGGCCAACGTCCTGACTTTC. This sequence encodes CSASARGAGANVLTF.

This sequence joins TRBV3-1 (or the pseudogene TRBV3-2) and TRBJ2-5; 7 nucleotides align to TRBD1. The V and J ends lost 1 base and 5 bases, in that order; junction bases with no gene match: 7. Germline CDR1 LGHDT, CDR2 YNNKEL (reference sequence). The CDR3 is 15 amino acids. The CDR3 protein is CASSQAKGRGETQYF. The CDR3 DNA reads TGTGCCAGCAGCCAAGCCAAAGGCAGGGGGGAGACCCAGTACTTC.